This TCR beta chain is from a study of blood T cells in healthy people across ages. The germline V gene encodes CDR1 DFQATT and CDR2 SNEGSKA (reference sequence). Deletions cut 3 bases from V and 2 bases from J, with 14 bases between. This CDR3 is built from 14 residues. General study findings and limits: Roughly linear age-related decline in beta diversity appeared, significant by age around 38. Long-lived and aged donors differed, with more naive CD4+ cells and higher diversity in the long-lived.

The sample, 9 to 10 milliliters of peripheral blood, was drawn from each donor. There were at least 5.5 micrograms of total RNA extracted from every sample. With respect to this clonotype: Its antigen is unknown.

Through a sample-barcoded 5' primer and a J-beta primer mix, a second PCR was run for roughly 6 to 11 cycles. Each CDR3 protein is one row after TCRdb ran MiXCR on the 5' RACE reads. The sample contains about 730,000 distinct CDR3 sequences, roughly 45% of which appear only once. The chain links TRBV20-1 to TRBJ2-7; no firm D call. This TCR was recovered from a woman aged 55-75 years in good health. Sample: blood. The CDR3 region is CSASRSGYTYEQYF. In nucleotides, the CDR3 is TGCAGTGCTAGTCGGTCAGGTTATACCTACGAGCAGTACTTC.